The T cell receptor beta chain described here comes from a study of blood T cell repertoires in COVID-19. The CDR3 runs 14 residues. Trimming removed 4 bases from V and 8 bases from J; junction bases left unmatched: 3. CDR1 SGDLS and CDR2 YYNGEE come from the germline V gene. Assay used: immunoSEQ multiplex PCR; TCRdb lists only in-frame clones, some missing. Among about 240,000 clones listed, 87% were seen once. The TCR comes from a man in his fifties or sixties who had recovered from COVID-19. The rearrangement joins TRBV9 to TRBJ2-1, with 13 nucleotides matching TRBD2. The source material was peripheral blood. CDR3 sequence: CASSMGLAGYEQFF. The DNA for the CDR3 is TGTGCCAGCAGCATGGGACTAGCGGGGTATGAGCAGTTCTTC.